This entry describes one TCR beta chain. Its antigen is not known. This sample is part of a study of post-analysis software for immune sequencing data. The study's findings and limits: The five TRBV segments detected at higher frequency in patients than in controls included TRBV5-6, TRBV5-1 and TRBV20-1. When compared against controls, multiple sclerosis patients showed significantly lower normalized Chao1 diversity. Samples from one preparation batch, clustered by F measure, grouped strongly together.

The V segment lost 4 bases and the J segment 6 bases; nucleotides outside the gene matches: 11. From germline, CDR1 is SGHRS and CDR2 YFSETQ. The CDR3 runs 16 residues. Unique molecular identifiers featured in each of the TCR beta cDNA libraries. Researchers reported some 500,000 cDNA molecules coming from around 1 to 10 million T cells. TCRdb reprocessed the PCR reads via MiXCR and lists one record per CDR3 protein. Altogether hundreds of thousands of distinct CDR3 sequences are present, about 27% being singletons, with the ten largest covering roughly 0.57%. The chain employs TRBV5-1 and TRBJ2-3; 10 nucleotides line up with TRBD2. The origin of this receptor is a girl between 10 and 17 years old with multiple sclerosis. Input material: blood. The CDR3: CASSLYLAGVSDTQYF. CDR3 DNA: TGCGCCAGCAGCCTATACCTAGCGGGGGTATCTGATACGCAGTATTTT.